These 23 T cell receptor beta chains came from one sample sequenced in a study of OX40 agonist ivuxolimab in advanced cancers. Clones were sequenced by immunoSEQ multiplex PCR, and TCRdb holds only the in-frame ones, with some missing. The repertoire includes about 100,000 clones, under 90% of them detected once, and approximately 5% sits in the top ten. Specimen: CD4+ or CD8+ T cells sorted from blood, collected in a trial of the OX40 agonist ivuxolimab. These receptors were taken from an adult with an advanced solid tumor such as melanoma, head and neck, liver or kidney cancer.

The chain joins TRBV30 to TRBJ1-6; 7 positions agree with TRBD1. This CDR3 has 19 residues. V was clipped by 3 bases and J by 7 bases; unmatched bases: 21. CDR1 is GTSNPN and CDR2 is SVGIG in the germline V gene (reference sequence). CDR3 in amino acids: CAWRARRAQGMFGNSPLHF. CDR3 sequence (DNA): TGTGCCTGGAGGGCCCGTAGGGCACAGGGGATGTTCGGCAATTCACCCCTCCACTTT.

V is TRBV28 and J is TRBJ2-2, with TRBD1 identical over 7 bases. Per germline, CDR1 MDHEN and CDR2 SYDVKM. J gave up 4 bases and V 10 bases, and 12 bases lay outside the gene matches. The CDR3 contains 15 residues. The CDR3 DNA reads as TGTGCCATCCCCTCCGGGACAGATGCCACCGGGGAGCTGTTTTTT. Translation: CAIPSGTDATGELFF.

CDR3 nucleotide sequence: TGTGCCAGTAGTATAGGTGGGGGACTAGCATCGTACGAGCAGTACTTC. Protein product: CASSIGGGLASYEQYF. The chain has TRBV19 and TRBJ2-7, with TRBD2 matching 9 bases. The CDR3 covers 16 residues. CDR1 LNHDA and CDR2 SQIVND come from the germline V gene (reference sequence). J gave up 4 bases and V 1 base, and 8 bases lay outside the gene matches. Full variable domain (outside the CDR3, taken from reference TRBV19 and TRBJ2-7): DGGITQSPKYLFRKEGQNVTLSCEQNLNHDAMYWYRQDPGQGLRLIYYSQIVNDFQKGDIAEGYSVSREKKESFPLTVTSAQKNPTAFYLCASSIGGGLASYEQYFGPGTRLTVT.

This clone was picked up many times. The gene calls are TRBV5-1 and TRBJ1-3; 7 nucleotides agree with TRBD1. Germline trimming cut 4 bases from V and 1 base from J; bases unmatched to any gene: 5. This CDR3 region has 15 residues. CDR1 is SGHRS and CDR2 is YFSETQ in the germline V gene. The CDR3 region is CASSHGTVSGNTIYF. In DNA form, the CDR3 reads TGCGCCAGCAGCCACGGGACAGTGTCTGGAAACACCATATATTTT.

The chain is built from TRBV4-1 and TRBJ2-3, with 11 bases matching TRBD1. The CDR3 totals 16 residues. Germline loops: CDR1 MGHRA, CDR2 YSYEKL. The junction had 2 bases not matched to a gene; V was cut back by 0 bases and J by 3 bases. CDR3 in DNA: TGCGCCAGCAGCCAAGAGGACAGGGGGCGGACAGATACGCAGTATTTT. Translation: CASSQEDRGRTDTQYF.

The chain is built from TRBV4-3 and TRBJ1-1; D remains unclear. The CDR3 runs 13 residues. V was cut by 0 bases and J by 4 bases, with 6 bases left in between. Germline values: CDR1 LGHNA, CDR2 YSLEER. CDR3 protein: CASSQDRSTEAFF. CDR3 sequence (DNA): TGCGCCAGCAGCCAAGATAGGAGCACTGAAGCTTTCTTT.

The CDR3 protein is CASSLQTGPNEKLFF. The CDR3 nucleotides read TGTGCCAGCAGCTTACAGACAGGCCCTAATGAAAAACTGTTTTTT. The gene calls are TRBV7-2 and TRBJ1-4, with a weak D call TRBD1 (6 bases). The germline CDR1 and CDR2 sequences are SGHTA and FQGNSA. V lost 2 bases to trimming and J lost 3 bases, with 10 bases between them. The CDR3 spans 15 residues.

This clone was picked up one time. The gene calls are TRBV5-6 and TRBJ1-1; 8 bases agree with TRBD1. This CDR3 has 15 amino acids. V lost 1 base to trimming and J lost 5 bases; unmatched junction nucleotides: 7. Per germline, CDR1 SGHDT and CDR2 YYEEEE. Here the CDR3 reads CASSLYPGGRTEAFF. CDR3 DNA: TGTGCCAGCAGCTTGTATCCAGGGGGCCGGACTGAAGCTTTCTTT.

The V gene is TRBV18, the J gene TRBJ2-7; 8 nucleotides line up with TRBD2. The CDR3 sequence is 13 residues long. The junction had 3 bases not matched to a gene; V was cut back by 5 bases and J by 3 bases. Looked up from germline, CDR1 is KGHSH and CDR2 is LQKENI. CDR3 bases: TGTGCCAGCTCAGTGACTAGCGACTACGAGCAGTACTTC. Amino acids: CASSVTSDYEQYF.

This sequence joins TRBV2 and TRBJ1-4; D is unclear. This CDR3 comprises 14 residues. Trimming took 4 bases from V and 3 from J, leaving 9 bases between them. CDR1 is SNHLY, CDR2 FYNNEI, per germline. CDR3 sequence reads: CASSAIPANEKLFF. CDR3 bases: TGTGCCAGCAGTGCGATTCCGGCTAATGAAAAACTGTTTTTT.

V usage is TRBV21-1 and J usage is TRBJ1-2; TRBD1, the table's D call, was not compared with the DNA. TRBV21-1 constitutes a pseudogene. This CDR3 contains 14 residues. CDR3 in amino acids: CASSNCPQAYGYTF. In DNA, the CDR3 is TGTGCCAGCAGCAATTGTCCACAGGCCTATGGCTACACCTTC.

The chain has TRBV6-5 and TRBJ1-1; D call uncertain. This CDR3 contains 11 residues. CDR1 is MNHEY and CDR2 is SVGAGI in the germline V gene. Trimming stripped 2 bases from V and 8 bases from J, with 6 bases between. CDR3 sequence reads: CASSYTREAFF. For the CDR3, the DNA is TGTGCCAGCAGTTACACCAGAGAAGCTTTCTTT.

This clone came up once. The chain uses TRBV4-2 and TRBJ2-1; D remains ambiguous. With 6 bases removed from V and 4 bases from J, the gap between germline ends came to 7 bases. CDR1 and CDR2 from the germline V gene are LGHNA and YNFKEQ. This CDR3 has 12 amino acids. The CDR3 sequence: CASRSGYNEQFF. In nucleotides, the CDR3 is TGTGCCAGCAGGTCCGGATACAATGAGCAGTTCTTC.

The chain carries TRBV7-2 and TRBJ2-3, with D maybe TRBD2 (6 bases). The V and J ends lost 3 bases and 1 base respectively, with 14 bases between them. Germline CDR1 and CDR2: SGHTA and FQGNSA. The CDR3 has 16 residues. CDR3 in amino acids: CASSFPSVGGTDTQYF. CDR3 nucleotides: TGTGCCAGCAGCTTCCCTAGCGTGGGGGGCACAGATACGCAGTATTTT.

V gene TRBV15 combines with J gene TRBJ2-3; 9 bases line up with TRBD1. The germline CDR1 and CDR2 sequences are LNHNV and YYDKDF (reference sequence). The V gene end was trimmed by 4 bases and the J gene end by 3 bases; junction bases not matched to a gene: 2. The CDR3 length is 14 residues. CDR3 coding DNA: TGTGCCACCAGCATTGGGACAGGGACAGATACGCAGTATTTT. Translation gives CATSIGTGTDTQYF.

This chain uses TRBV7-3 with TRBJ1-2; D not resolved. V was shortened by 0 bases and J by 2 bases, with 13 bases between the two germline ends. From germline, CDR1 is SGHTA and CDR2 FQGTGA. The length of the CDR3 is 16 residues. CDR3 sequence reads: CASSLTGGFRNYGYTF. The CDR3, as DNA: TGTGCCAGCAGCTTAACGGGAGGGTTCAGAAACTATGGCTACACCTTC.

The chain couples TRBV27 to TRBJ2-3; maybe TRBD1 (6 bases). The CDR3 has 15 residues. The germline CDR1 and CDR2 sequences are MNHEY and SMNVEV (reference sequence). The V gene lost 2 bases and the J gene lost 3 bases, with 12 bases spanning the gap. The CDR3 DNA reads as TGTGCCAGCAGTTTAGGAGGTAGGGGGACAGATACGCAGTATTTT. It is translated as CASSLGGRGTDTQYF.

This sequence joins TRBV28 and TRBJ2-4, with D possibly being TRBD2 (5 bases). V lost 1 base and J lost 0, with 13 bases in between. CDR1 is MDHEN and CDR2 is SYDVKM in the germline V gene. This CDR3 is 17 amino acids long. The chain's CDR3 is CASSLSGGLLAKNIQYF. CDR3 sequence (DNA): TGTGCCAGCAGTTTATCGGGCGGGCTGCTAGCCAAAAACATTCAGTACTTC. Based on the CDR3 plus reference TRBV28 and TRBJ2-4, the full variable domain is DVKVTQSSRYLVKRTGEKVFLECVQDMDHENMFWYRQDPGLGLRLIYFSYDVKMKEKGDIPEGYSVSREKKERFSLILESASTNQTSMYLCASSLSGGLLAKNIQYFGAGTRLSVL.

The chain couples TRBV28 to TRBJ2-3; unclear D gene. Trimming cost V 2 bases and J 5 bases, with 2 bases left between them. The CDR3 loop spans 11 amino acids. From germline, CDR1 is MDHEN and CDR2 SYDVKM. Here the CDR3 reads CASSLRDTQYF. The CDR3 DNA reads TGTGCCAGCAGTTTACGAGATACGCAGTATTTT. Filled out from reference TRBV28 and TRBJ2-3, the complete variable domain reads DVKVTQSSRYLVKRTGEKVFLECVQDMDHENMFWYRQDPGLGLRLIYFSYDVKMKEKGDIPEGYSVSREKKERFSLILESASTNQTSMYLCASSLRDTQYFGPGTRLTVL.

This clone was detected a few times. The rearrangement joins TRBV4-2 to TRBJ2-1; D is unresolved. Trimming left V 3 bases short and J 4 bases short, with 10 bases between. The CDR3 runs to 14 residues. Germline V gives CDR1 LGHNA, CDR2 YNFKEQ. The CDR3 loop reads CASSHDQAYNEQFF. DNA for the CDR3: TGTGCCAGCAGCCATGACCAGGCTTACAATGAGCAGTTCTTC.

For the CDR3, the DNA is TGTGCCAGCAGCCTTTTAGGGGAGACCCAGTACTTC. Encoded protein: CASSLLGETQYF. The chain has TRBV7-3 and TRBJ2-5, with D unresolved. The CDR3 contains 12 residues. Trimming left V 5 bases short and J 5 bases short, with 9 bases between. Germline CDR1 SGHTA, CDR2 FQGTGA.

This chain uses TRBV4-2 with TRBJ2-3, with D maybe TRBD2 (7 bases). CDR3 length equals 18 residues. The germline CDR1 and CDR2 sequences are LGHNA and YNFKEQ. Trimming removed 1 base from V and 2 bases from J, with 19 bases in between. In nucleotides, the CDR3 is TGTGCCAGCAGCCAAGCCCTCCCAGCGGGACAAGTCACAGATACGCAGTATTTT. Its translation: CASSQALPAGQVTDTQYF.

The V call is TRBV7-8, the J call TRBJ2-5; 11 positions match TRBD1. Germline trimming cut 5 bases from V and 5 bases from J; bases unmatched to any gene: 7. Germline CDR1 is SGHVS and CDR2 is FQNEAQ. The CDR3 has 15 amino acids. Written as DNA, the CDR3 is TGTGCCAGCAGCCTGGACAGGGGGCTTTGGGAGACCCAGTACTTC. Residues: CASSLDRGLWETQYF.